This TCR beta chain was sequenced during a study of somatic mutations in cytotoxic T cells in rheumatoid arthritis. About the study: Flow sorting at nearly 100% purity was applied to some V beta antibody-stained T-cell populations, which included V beta1+ cells sequenced for TCRB. Study results and caveats: Antigens targeted by the expanded CD8+ clones were unknown. Nothing was done to adjust for multiple comparisons when TRBV07 showed up slightly less in rheumatoid arthritis patients.

Healthy control status was assigned to blood donors, whose median age was around 51 years (range about 21-70) and of whom 55% were female. Only in-frame clones appear in the TCRdb table, and some are missing; sequencing was by immunoSEQ multiplex PCR. The table records about 20,000 clones, around 68% of them present only once. Trimming removed 2 bases at V and 7 bases at J, with 17 bases between. CDR1 is SEHNR, CDR2 FQNEAQ, per germline (reference sequence). This CDR3 comprises 16 residues. Regarding this clone: The antigen remains undetermined.

V and J are TRBV7-9 and TRBJ1-4, with D unclear. The clonotype was recovered from a man between 60 and 75 years old in good health. The specimen was CD8+ T cells sorted from blood. This CDR3 is CASSLPTYLESEKLFF. The CDR3, as DNA: TGTGCCAGCAGCTTACCAACTTATCTAGAGAGTGAAAAACTGTTTTTT.